The following is a TCR beta chain sequence with its context. As yet, its antigen is unknown. Trimming at V came to 4 bases and at J to 4 bases, leaving 11 bases not matched to a gene. This CDR3 spans 17 amino acids. Germline V gives CDR1 MGHRA, CDR2 YSYEKL. These data belong to a study of cytomegalovirus exposure and HLA in healthy donors. Study-wide points: 164 TCR beta chains were listed as cytomegalovirus-associated.

In the PCR, 60 Vbeta and 13 Jbeta primers were used. Only in-frame clones appear in the TCRdb table, and some are missing; sequencing was by immunoSEQ multiplex PCR. The sample has some 150,000 clones; almost 80% are singletons. Source material: PBMCs. The receptor was isolated from a man aged 40-55 years in good health and CMV-seropositive. J is TRBJ1-2 and V is TRBV4-1; 11 bases fit TRBD1. The CDR3 nucleotides read TGCGCCAGCAGCCGTCGGACAGGGGGCTTGATGTCCTATGGCTACACCTTC. Translating it yields CASSRRTGGLMSYGYTF.